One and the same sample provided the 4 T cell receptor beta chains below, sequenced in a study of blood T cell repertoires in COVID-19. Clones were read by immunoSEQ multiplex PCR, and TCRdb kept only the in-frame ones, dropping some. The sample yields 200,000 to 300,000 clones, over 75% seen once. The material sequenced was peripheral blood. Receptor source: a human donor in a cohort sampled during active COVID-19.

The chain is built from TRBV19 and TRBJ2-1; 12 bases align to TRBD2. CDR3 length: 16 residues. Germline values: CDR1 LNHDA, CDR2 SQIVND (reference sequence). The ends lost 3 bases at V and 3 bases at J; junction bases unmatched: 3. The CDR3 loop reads CASSMGTSGFYNEQFF. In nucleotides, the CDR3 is TGTGCCAGTAGTATGGGGACTAGCGGGTTCTACAATGAGCAGTTCTTC.

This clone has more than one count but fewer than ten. CDR3 residues: CASSFDSSTDTQYF. The DNA of the CDR3 is TGTGCCAGCAGCTTCGACAGTAGCACAGATACGCAGTATTTT. V is TRBV5-4 and J is TRBJ2-3, with D possibly TRBD1 on 5 matching bases. This CDR3 comprises 14 residues. V shed 2 bases and J shed 0 bases, with 7 bases lying between them. Germline CDR1 and CDR2: SGHNT and YYREEE (reference sequence).

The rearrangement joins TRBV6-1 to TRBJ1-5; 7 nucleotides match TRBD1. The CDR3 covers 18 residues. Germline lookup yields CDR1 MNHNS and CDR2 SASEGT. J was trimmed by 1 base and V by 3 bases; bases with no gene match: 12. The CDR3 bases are TGTGCCAGCAGTGAGTTCCGACAGGGTGATATCAGCAATCAGCCCCAGCATTTT. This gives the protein CASSEFRQGDISNQPQHF.

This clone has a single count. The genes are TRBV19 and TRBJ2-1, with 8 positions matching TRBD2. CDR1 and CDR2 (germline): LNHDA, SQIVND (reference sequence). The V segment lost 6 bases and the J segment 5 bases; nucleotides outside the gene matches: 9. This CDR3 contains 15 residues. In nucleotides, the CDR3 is TGTGCCAGTAGCCAAACTAGCGGATCTAACAATGAGCAGTTCTTC. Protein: CASSQTSGSNNEQFF.